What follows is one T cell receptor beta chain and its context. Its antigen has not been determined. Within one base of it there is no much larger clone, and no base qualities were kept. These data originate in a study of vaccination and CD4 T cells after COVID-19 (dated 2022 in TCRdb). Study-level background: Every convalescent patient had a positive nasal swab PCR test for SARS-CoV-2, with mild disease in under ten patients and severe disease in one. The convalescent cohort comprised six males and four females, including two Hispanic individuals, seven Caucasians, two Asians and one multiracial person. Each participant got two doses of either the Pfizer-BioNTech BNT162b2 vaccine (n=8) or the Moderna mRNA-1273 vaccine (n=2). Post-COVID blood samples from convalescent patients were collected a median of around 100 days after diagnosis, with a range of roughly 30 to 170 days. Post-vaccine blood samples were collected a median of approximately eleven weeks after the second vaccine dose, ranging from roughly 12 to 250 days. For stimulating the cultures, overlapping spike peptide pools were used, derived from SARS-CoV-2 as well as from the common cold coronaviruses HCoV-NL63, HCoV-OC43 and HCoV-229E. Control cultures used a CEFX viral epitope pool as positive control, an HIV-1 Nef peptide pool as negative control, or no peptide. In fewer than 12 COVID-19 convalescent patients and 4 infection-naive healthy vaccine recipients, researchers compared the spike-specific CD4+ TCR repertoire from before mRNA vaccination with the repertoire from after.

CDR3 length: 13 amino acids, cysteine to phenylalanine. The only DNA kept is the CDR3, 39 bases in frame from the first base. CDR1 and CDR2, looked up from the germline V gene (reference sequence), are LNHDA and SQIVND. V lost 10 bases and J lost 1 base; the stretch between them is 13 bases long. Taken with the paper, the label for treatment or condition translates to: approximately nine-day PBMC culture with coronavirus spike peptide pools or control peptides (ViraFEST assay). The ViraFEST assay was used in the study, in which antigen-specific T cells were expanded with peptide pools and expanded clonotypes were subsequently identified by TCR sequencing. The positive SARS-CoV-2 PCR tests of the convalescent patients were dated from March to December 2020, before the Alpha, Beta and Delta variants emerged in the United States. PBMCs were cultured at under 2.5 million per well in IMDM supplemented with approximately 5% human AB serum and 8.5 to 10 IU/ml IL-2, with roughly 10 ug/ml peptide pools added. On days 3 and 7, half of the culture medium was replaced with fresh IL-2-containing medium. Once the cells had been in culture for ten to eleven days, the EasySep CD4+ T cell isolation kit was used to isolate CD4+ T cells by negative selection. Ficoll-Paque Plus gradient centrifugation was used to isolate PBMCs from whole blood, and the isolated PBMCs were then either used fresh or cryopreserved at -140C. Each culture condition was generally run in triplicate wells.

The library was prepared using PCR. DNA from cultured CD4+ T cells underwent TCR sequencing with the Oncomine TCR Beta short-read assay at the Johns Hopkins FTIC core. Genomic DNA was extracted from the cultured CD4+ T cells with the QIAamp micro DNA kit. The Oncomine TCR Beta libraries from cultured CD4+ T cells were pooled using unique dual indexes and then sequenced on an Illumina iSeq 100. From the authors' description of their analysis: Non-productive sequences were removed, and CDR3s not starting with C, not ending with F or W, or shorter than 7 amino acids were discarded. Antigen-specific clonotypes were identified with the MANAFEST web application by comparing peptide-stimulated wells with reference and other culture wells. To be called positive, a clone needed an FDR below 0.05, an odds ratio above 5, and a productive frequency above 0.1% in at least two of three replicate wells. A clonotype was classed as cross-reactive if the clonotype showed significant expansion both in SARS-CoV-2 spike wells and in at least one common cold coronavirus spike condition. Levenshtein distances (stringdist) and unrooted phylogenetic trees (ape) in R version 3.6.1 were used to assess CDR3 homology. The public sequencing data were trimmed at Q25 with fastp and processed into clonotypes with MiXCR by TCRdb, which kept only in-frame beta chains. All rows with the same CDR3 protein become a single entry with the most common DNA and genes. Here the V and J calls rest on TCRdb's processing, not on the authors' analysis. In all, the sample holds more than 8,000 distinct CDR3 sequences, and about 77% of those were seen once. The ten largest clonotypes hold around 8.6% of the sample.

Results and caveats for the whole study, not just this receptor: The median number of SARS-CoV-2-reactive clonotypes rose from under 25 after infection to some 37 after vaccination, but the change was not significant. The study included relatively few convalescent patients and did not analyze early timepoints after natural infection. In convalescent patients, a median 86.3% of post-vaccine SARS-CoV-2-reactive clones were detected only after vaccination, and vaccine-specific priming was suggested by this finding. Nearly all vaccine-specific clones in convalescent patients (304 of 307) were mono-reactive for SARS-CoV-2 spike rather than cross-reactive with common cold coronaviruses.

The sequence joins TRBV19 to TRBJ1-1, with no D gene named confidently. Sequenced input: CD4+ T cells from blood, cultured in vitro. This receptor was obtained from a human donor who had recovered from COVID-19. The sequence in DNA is TGTGCCACCTCCGGAGTAACGAACACTGAAGCTTTCTTT. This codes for CATSGVTNTEAFF.